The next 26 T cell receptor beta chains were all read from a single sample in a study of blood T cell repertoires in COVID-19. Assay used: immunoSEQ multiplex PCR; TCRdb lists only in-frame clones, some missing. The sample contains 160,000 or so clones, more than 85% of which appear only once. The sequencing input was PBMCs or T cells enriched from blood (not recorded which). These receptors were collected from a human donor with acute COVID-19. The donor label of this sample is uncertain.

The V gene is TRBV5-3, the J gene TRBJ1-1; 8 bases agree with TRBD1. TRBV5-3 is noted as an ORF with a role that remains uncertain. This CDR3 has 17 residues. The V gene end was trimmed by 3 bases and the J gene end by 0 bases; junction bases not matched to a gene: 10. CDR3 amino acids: CARSCYLPTGVNTEAFF. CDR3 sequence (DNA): TGTGCCAGAAGCTGTTACCTTCCGACAGGGGTGAACACTGAAGCTTTCTTT.

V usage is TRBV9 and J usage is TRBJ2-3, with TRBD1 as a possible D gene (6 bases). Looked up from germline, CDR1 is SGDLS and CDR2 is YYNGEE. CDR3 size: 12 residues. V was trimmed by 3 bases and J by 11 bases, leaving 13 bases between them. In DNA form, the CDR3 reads TGTGCCAGCAGCGCCAAGGGGGAGAAGCAGTATTTT. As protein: CASSAKGEKQYF.

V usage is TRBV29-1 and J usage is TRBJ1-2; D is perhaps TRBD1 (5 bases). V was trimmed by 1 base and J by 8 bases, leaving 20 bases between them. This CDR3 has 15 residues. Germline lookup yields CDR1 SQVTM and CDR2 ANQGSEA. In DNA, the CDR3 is TGCAGCGTTGAAGGTTGGGGGACGGGGGTGTTCGGCTACACCTTC. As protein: CSVEGWGTGVFGYTF.

CDR3 loop: CASSQAGGKETQYF. The DNA for the CDR3 is TGTGCCAGCAGCCAAGCGGGGGGAAAAGAGACCCAGTACTTC. The V and J genes are TRBV4-2 and TRBJ2-5, with TRBD2 identical over 7 bases. Looked up from germline, CDR1 is LGHNA and CDR2 is YNFKEQ. J was trimmed by 3 bases and V by 1 base; bases with no gene match: 2. The CDR3 loop spans 14 amino acids.

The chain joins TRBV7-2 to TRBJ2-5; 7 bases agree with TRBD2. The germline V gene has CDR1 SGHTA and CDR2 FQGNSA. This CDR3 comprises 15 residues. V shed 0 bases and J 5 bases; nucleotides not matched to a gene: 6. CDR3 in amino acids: CASSLAWEGWETQYF. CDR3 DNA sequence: TGTGCCAGCAGCTTAGCGTGGGAGGGGTGGGAGACCCAGTACTTC.

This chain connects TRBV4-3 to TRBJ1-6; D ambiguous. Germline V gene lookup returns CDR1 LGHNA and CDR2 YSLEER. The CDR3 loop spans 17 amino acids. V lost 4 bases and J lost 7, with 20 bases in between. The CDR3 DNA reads TGCGCCAGCAGCCCTAATCTCGATCCCCGGTCGAATTCACCCCTCCACTTT. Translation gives CASSPNLDPRSNSPLHF.

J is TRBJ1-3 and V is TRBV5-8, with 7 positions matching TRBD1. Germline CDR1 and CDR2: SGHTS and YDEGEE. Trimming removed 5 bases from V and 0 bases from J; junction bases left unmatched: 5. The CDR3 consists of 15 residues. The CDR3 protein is CASRVGTDSGNTIYF. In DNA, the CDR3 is TGTGCCAGCAGGGTTGGGACAGACTCTGGAAACACCATATATTTT.

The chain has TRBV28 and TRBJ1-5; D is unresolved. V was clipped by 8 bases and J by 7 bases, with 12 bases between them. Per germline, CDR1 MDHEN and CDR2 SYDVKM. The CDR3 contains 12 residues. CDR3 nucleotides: TGTGCCAGCGCCGCCGGGAGCCAGCCCCAGCATTTT. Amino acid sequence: CASAAGSQPQHF.

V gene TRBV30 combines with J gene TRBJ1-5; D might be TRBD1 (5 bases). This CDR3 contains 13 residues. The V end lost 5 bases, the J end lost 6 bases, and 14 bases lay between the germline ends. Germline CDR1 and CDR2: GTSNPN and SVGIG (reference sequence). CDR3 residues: CAWQTGLGQPQHF. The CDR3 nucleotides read TGTGCCTGGCAAACAGGCCTAGGTCAGCCCCAGCATTTT. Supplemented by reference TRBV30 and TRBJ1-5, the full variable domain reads SQTIHQWPATLVQPVGSPLSLECTVEGTSNPNLYWYRQAAGRGLQLLFYSVGIGQISSEVPQNLSASRPQDRQFILSSKKLLLSDSGFYLCAWQTGLGQPQHFGDGTRLSIL.

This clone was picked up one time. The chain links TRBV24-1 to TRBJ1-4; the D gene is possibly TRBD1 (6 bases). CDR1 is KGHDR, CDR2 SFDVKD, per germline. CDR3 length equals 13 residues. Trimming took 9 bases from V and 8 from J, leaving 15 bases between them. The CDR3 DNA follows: TGTGCCACCTCGGGACACCCGCCCGAAAAACTGTTTTTT. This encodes CATSGHPPEKLFF.

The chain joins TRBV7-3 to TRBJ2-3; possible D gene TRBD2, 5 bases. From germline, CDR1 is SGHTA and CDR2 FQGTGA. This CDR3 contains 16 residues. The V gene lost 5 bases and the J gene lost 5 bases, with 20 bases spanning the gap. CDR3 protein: CASSLEGTTMEDTQYF. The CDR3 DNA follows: TGTGCCAGCAGCCTTGAGGGCACCACAATGGAAGATACGCAGTATTTT.

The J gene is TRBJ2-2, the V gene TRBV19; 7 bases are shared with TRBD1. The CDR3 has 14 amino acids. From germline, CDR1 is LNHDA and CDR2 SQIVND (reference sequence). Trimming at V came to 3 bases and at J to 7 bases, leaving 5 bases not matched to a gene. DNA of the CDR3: TGTGCCAGTAGTATTGAGGGGGCTAACGGGGAGCTGTTTTTT. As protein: CASSIEGANGELFF.

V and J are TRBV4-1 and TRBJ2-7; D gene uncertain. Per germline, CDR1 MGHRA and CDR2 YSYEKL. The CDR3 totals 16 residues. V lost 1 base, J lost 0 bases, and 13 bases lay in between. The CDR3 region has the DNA TGCGCCAGCAGCCAAGGTCTGGCCATAGCCTCCTACGAGCAGTACTTC. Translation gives CASSQGLAIASYEQYF.

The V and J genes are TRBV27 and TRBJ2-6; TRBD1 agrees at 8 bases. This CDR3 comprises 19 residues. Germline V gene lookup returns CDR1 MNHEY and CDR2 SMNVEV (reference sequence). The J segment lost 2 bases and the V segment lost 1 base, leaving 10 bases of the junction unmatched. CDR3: CASSLYGQGRFAGANVLTF. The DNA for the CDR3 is TGTGCCAGCAGTTTATATGGACAGGGAAGGTTCGCTGGGGCCAACGTCCTGACTTTC.

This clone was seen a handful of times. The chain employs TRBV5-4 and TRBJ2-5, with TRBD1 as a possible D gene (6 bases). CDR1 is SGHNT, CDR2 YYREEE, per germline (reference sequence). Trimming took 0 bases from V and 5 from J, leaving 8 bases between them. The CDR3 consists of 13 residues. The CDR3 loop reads CASSLGQAETQYF. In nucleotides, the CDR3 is TGTGCCAGCAGCTTGGGACAGGCGGAGACCCAGTACTTC.

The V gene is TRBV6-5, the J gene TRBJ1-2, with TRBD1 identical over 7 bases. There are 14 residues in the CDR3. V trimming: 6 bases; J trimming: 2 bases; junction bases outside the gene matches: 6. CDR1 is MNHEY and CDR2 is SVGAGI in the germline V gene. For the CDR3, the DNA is TGTGCCAGCAGGTTTACAGGGGACAACTATGGCTACACCTTC. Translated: CASRFTGDNYGYTF.

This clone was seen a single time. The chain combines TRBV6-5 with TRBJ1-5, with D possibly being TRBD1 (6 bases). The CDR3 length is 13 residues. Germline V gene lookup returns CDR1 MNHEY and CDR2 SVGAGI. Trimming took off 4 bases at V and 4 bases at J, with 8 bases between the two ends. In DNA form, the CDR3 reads TGTGCCAGCAGTTCGGACAGAAATCAGCCCCAGCATTTT. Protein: CASSSDRNQPQHF.

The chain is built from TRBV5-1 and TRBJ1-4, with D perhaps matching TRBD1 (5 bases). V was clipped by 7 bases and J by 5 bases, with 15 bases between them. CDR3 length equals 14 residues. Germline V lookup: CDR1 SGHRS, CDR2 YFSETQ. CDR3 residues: CASRRGGGNEKLFF. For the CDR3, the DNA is TGCGCCAGCCGGCGGGGCGGGGGGAATGAAAAACTGTTTTTT.

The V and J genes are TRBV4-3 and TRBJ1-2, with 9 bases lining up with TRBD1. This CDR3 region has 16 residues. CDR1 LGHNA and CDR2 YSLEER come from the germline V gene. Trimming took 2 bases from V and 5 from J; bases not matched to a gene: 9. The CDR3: CASSQWKTGGQYGYTF. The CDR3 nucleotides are TGCGCCAGCAGCCAATGGAAAACAGGGGGCCAGTATGGCTACACCTTC.

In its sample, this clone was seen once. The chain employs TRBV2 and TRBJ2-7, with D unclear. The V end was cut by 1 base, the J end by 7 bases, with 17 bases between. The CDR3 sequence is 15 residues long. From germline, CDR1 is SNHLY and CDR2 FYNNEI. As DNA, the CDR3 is TGTGCCAGCAGTGAAGTAGTTCGGGTGACTGGGGAGCAGTACTTC. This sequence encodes CASSEVVRVTGEQYF.

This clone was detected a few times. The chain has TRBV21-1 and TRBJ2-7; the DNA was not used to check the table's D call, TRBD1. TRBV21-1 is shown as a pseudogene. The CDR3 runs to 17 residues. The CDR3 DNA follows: TGTGCCAGCAGCAAAGTCCCCCCCAGGGGGCCAGGCTACGAGCAGTACTTC. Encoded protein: CASSKVPPRGPGYEQYF.

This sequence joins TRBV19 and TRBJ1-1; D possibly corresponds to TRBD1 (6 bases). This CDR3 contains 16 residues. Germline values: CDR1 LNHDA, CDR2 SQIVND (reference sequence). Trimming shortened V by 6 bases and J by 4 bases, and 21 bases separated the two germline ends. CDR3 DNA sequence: TGTGCCAGTAGCAGAAAAACGGGGCAGGGGATCACTGAAGCTTTCTTT. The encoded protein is CASSRKTGQGITEAFF.

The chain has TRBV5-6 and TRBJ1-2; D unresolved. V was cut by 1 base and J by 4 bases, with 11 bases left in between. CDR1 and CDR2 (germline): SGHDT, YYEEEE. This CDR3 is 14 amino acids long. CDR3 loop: CASSLQQLSYGYTF. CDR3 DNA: TGTGCCAGCAGCTTGCAACAGCTATCCTATGGCTACACCTTC.

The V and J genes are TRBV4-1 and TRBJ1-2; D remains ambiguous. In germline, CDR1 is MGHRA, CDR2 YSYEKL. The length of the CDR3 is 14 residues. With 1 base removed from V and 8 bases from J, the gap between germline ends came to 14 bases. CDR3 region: CASSQAAQTAGYTF. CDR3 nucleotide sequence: TGCGCCAGCAGCCAAGCGGCCCAAACAGCCGGCTACACCTTC.

CDR3 DNA sequence: TGTGCCAGCCGCCCCCGGGTTTCCTACGAGCAGTACTTC. This codes for CASRPRVSYEQYF. The rearrangement joins TRBV6-5 to TRBJ2-7; D not resolved. Germline loops: CDR1 MNHEY, CDR2 SVGAGI. The CDR3 totals 13 residues. V gave up 8 bases and J gave up 1 base, with 12 bases separating them.

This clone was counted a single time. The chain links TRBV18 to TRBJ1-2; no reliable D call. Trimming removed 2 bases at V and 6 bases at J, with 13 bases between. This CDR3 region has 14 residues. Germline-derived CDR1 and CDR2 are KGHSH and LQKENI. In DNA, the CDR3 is TGTGCCAGCTCACCATCCCAGGTTTGGGATGGCTACACCTTC. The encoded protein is CASSPSQVWDGYTF.